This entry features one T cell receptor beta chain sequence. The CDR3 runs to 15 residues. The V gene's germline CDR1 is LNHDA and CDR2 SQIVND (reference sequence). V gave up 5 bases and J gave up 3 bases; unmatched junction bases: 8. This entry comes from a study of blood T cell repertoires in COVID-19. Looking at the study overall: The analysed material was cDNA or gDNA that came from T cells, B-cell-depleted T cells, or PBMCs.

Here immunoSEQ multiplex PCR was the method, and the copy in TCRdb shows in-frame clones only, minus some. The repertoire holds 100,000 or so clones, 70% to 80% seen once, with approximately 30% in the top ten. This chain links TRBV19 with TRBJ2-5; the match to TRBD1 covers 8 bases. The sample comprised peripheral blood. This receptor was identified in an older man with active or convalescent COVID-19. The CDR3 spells CASSSPRQGKETQYF. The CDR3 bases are TGTGCCAGTAGTTCCCCCCGACAGGGGAAAGAGACCCAGTACTTC.